A selection of T cell receptor beta chains follows, all from one sample in a study of blood T cell repertoires in COVID-19. Using immunoSEQ multiplex PCR, the repertoire was profiled, and TCRdb retains in-frame clones only, with some absent. The sample consists of 150,000 to 200,000 clones, roughly 86% of them appearing once. Sequencing was done on a sample of peripheral blood. Receptors were obtained from a woman in her forties or fifties with acute or convalescent COVID-19. Each CDR3 is given with its conserved first and last residue. The D gene is left open where the match is weak. Clone sizes are given selectively: once, few, many, or a class where the clone is expanded.

J,V,D,size,DNA,CDR3
TRBJ1-1,TRBV7-6,-,-,TGTGCCAGCAGCCAAGGGGGTTCTGAAGCTTTCTTT,CASSQGGSEAFF
TRBJ2-7,TRBV7-8,-,-,TGTGCCAGCAGCCTAGCAGCAGGGCCCTCCTACGAGCAGTACTTC,CASSLAAGPSYEQYF
TRBJ2-3,TRBV5-1,-,-,TGCGCCAGCAGCTGGAGGGACGACGATACGCAGTATTTT,CASSWRDDDTQYF
TRBJ1-2,TRBV7-3,-,-,TGTGCCAGCAGCTCCACACCTTTTTCTAACTATGGCTACACCTTC,CASSSTPFSNYGYTF
TRBJ2-2,TRBV9,TRBD1,-,TGTGCCAGCAGCCCTGACAGGGGACGAGACACCGGGGAGCTGTTTTTT,CASSPDRGRDTGELFF
TRBJ2-1,TRBV12-3/TRBV12-4,-,-,TGTGCCAGCAGTTTTGTCTCCAATGAGCAGTTCTTC,CASSFVSNEQFF
TRBJ2-3,TRBV10-2,TRBD2,-,TGCGCCAGCAGCCTAGGGACTAGGAGATCTGATACGCAGTATTTT,CASSLGTRRSDTQYF
TRBJ2-6,TRBV2,TRBD1,-,TGTGCCAGCAGGGACAGACAGGGGGCTATCTCTGGGGCCAACGTCCTGACTTTC,CASRDRQGAISGANVLTF
TRBJ1-5,TRBV3-1/TRBV3-2,TRBD1,-,TGTGCCAGCAGCCAAGCCCCGACAGGGGGAGGGCCCCAGCATTTT,CASSQAPTGGGPQHF
TRBJ1-1,TRBV11-2,TRBD1,-,TGTGCCAGCAGCTCCTTTGGGACAGGGGGCAGGAACACTGAAGCTTTCTTT,CASSSFGTGGRNTEAFF
TRBJ1-3,TRBV6-6,TRBD1,once,TGTGCCAGCAGTTCCAGGACAGGGGGACAAAACACCATATATTTT,CASSSRTGGQNTIYF
TRBJ1-2,TRBV7-9,TRBD1,few,TGTGCCAGCAGGCCGGGACAGGGGATATTCTATGGCTACACCTTC,CASRPGQGIFYGYTF
TRBJ2-3,TRBV5-5,-,once,TGTGCCAGCAGGCAGGGTGTCCGAGGCACAGATACGCAGTATTTT,CASRQGVRGTDTQYF
TRBJ1-2,TRBV10-3,TRBD1,-,TGTGCCATCAGTGACCTACGGACAGGGTCTTTTTTC,CAISDLRTGSFF